This TCR beta chain was captured in a study of circulating and synovial CD4+ cells in juvenile arthritis. Findings of the study overall: Vbeta family usage analysis did not detect the pathogenic-like versus bulk difference. CPL versus bulk CD4 samples: T cell genome counts differed by at least an order of magnitude.

Germline V lookup: CDR1 MNHEY, CDR2 SMNVEV (reference sequence). The CDR3 contains 16 residues. V lost 4 bases and J lost 9; bases outside the gene matches: 14. With respect to this clone: The antigen is unknown. The sample holds other DNA sequences that translate to the same CDR3.

Libraries were prepared by immunoSEQ multiplex PCR; TCRdb keeps only in-frame clonotypes and omits some of them. The top ten hold roughly 0.16% of the sample, which has about 33,000 clones, about 95% seen once. The source material was CD4+ T cells from blood. This chain uses TRBV27 with TRBJ2-7; 11 positions agree with TRBD1. The sequence was obtained from a human donor with juvenile idiopathic arthritis. CDR3: CASSSPWGDRGAGQYF. The CDR3 nucleotides are TGTGCCAGCAGTTCTCCTTGGGGGGACAGGGGGGCCGGGCAGTACTTC.